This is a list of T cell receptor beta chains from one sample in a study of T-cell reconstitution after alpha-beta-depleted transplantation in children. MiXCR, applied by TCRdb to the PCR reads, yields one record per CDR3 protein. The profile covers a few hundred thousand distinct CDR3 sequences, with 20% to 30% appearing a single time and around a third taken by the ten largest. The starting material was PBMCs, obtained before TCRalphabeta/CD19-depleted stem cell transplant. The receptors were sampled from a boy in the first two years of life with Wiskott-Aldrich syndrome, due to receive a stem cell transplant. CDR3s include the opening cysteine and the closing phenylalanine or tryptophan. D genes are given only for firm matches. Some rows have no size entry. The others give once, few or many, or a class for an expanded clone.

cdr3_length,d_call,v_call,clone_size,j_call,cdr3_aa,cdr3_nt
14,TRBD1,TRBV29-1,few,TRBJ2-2,CSVSGTVNTGELFF,TGCAGCGTTTCCGGGACAGTCAACACCGGGGAGCTGTTTTTT
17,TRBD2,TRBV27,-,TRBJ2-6,CASSLSGRGSGANVLTF,TGTGCCAGCAGTTTAAGCGGGAGGGGGTCTGGGGCCAACGTCCTGACTTTC
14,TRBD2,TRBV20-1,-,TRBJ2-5,CSARDGNIRLAGHF,TGCAGTGCTAGAGATGGTAACATCCGACTAGCGGGGCACTTC
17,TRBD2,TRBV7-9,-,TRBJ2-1,CASSLNGLAGPYNEQFF,TGTGCCAGCAGCTTAAATGGGCTAGCGGGCCCCTACAATGAGCAGTTCTTC
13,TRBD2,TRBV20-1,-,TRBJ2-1,CSAGLAGTGEQFF,TGCAGTGCCGGACTAGCGGGCACCGGTGAGCAGTTCTTC
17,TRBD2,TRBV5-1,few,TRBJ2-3,CASSLEVAGFRYNTQYF,TGCGCCAGCAGCTTGGAGGTAGCGGGCTTCCGATATAATACGCAGTATTTT
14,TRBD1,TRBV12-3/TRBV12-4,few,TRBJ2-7,CASNLRGPGYEQYF,TGTGCCAGCAATTTAAGGGGGCCGGGGTACGAGCAGTACTTC
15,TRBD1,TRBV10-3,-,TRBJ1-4,CATGTGGSSGEKLFF,TGTGCCACCGGGACAGGGGGCTCCTCCGGGGAAAAACTGTTTTTT
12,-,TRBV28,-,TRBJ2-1,CASSFPRDEQFF,TGTGCCAGCAGTTTTCCTCGGGATGAGCAGTTCTTC
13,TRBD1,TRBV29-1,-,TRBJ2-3,CSVLRQGADTQYF,TGCAGCGTTTTGCGACAGGGCGCGGATACGCAGTATTTT
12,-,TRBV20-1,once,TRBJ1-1,CSAREGDGEAFF,TGCAGTGCTAGAGAGGGGGACGGTGAAGCTTTCTTT
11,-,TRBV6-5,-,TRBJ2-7,CASSYSGSQYF,TGTGCCAGCAGTTACTCGGGATCGCAGTACTTC
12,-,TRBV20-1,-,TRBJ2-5,CSAFRSQETQYF,TGCAGTGCTTTCCGGTCCCAAGAGACCCAGTACTTC
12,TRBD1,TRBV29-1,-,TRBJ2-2,CSVEHGQGGLFF,TGCAGCGTTGAACACGGACAGGGGGGGCTGTTTTTT
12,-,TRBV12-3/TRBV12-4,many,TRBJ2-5,CASSRVGETQYF,TGTGCCAGCAGCCGAGTAGGGGAGACCCAGTACTTC
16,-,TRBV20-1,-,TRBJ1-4,CSARPKGLTTNEKLFF,TGCAGTGCTAGACCTAAGGGGCTGACAACTAATGAAAAACTGTTTTTT
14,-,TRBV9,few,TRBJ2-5,CASSVSGRGETQYF,TGTGCCAGCAGTGTGTCGGGGAGAGGTGAGACCCAGTACTTC
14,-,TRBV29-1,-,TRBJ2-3,CSPARGSLTDTQYF,TGCAGCCCCGCTAGGGGGTCACTCACAGATACGCAGTATTTT
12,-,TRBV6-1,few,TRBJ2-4,CASSEMRNIQYF,TGTGCCAGCAGTGAAATGAGAAACATTCAGTACTTC
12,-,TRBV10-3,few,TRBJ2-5,CAISAAGETQYF,TGTGCCATCAGTGCAGCGGGAGAGACCCAGTACTTC
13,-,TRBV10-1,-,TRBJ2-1,CASRVRSYNEQFF,TGCGCCAGCAGGGTTAGATCCTACAATGAGCAGTTCTTC
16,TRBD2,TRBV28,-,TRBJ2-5,CASSSGTSGRGETQYF,TGTGCCAGCAGTTCCGGGACTAGCGGGAGGGGAGAGACCCAGTACTTC
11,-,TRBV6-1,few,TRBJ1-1,CASTYGTEAFF,TGTGCCAGCACCTACGGGACTGAAGCTTTCTTT
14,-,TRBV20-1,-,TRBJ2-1,CSARLPASYNEQFF,TGCAGTGCTAGACTACCAGCGTCCTACAATGAGCAGTTCTTC
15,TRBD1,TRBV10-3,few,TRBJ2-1,CAISESTPDRAWEFF,TGTGCCATCAGTGAGTCGACTCCCGACAGGGCTTGGGAGTTCTTC